Presented here are 18 T cell receptor beta chains from one specimen sequenced in a study of T-cell reconstitution after alpha-beta-depleted transplantation in children. Unique molecular identifiers tagged the TCRbeta library. MiXCR, applied by TCRdb to the PCR reads, yields one record per CDR3 protein. The sample lists fewer than 1 million distinct CDR3 sequences; less than 20% were seen once. Sequencing was performed on PBMCs, mostly from graft donor cells, taken 360 days after TCRalphabeta/CD19-depleted stem cell transplant. Source of these receptors: a male patient between 5 and 17 years old who had a stem cell transplant for acute lymphoblastic leukemia, so the T cells may come from the graft donor.

J is TRBJ2-7 and V is TRBV4-1; TRBD1 aligns across 7 bases. The germline V gene has CDR1 MGHRA and CDR2 YSYEKL. V was clipped by 1 base and J by 0 bases; unmatched bases: 9. CDR3 size: 17 residues. The CDR3, as DNA: TGCGCCAGCAGCCAAGTCGAGAACAGGGGCTTCTCCTACGAGCAGTACTTC. This sequence encodes CASSQVENRGFSYEQYF.

The chain has TRBV12-3 or TRBV12-4 and TRBJ2-5, with a tentative D call TRBD2 (7 bases). The CDR3 has 16 residues. V was trimmed by 5 bases and J by 5 bases, leaving 21 bases between them. CDR3 loop: CASSPLGGARGETQYF. The CDR3 DNA follows: TGTGCCAGCAGTCCCCTGGGGGGGGCTAGGGGGGAGACCCAGTACTTC.

This clonotype was seen ten or more times. The chain employs TRBV20-1 and TRBJ2-3; a possible D gene is TRBD1 (6 bases). The CDR3 spans 15 residues. Looked up from germline, CDR1 is DFQATT and CDR2 is SNEGSKA (reference sequence). Trimming cost V 3 bases and J 0 bases, with 13 bases left between them. CDR3 sequence: CSARRGGTSTDTQYF. Here the CDR3 DNA reads TGCAGTGCTAGGAGAGGGGGTACTAGCACAGATACGCAGTATTTT.

This clonotype was seen many times. This chain connects TRBV20-1 to TRBJ2-3; 11 bases match TRBD2. Germline-derived CDR1 and CDR2 are DFQATT and SNEGSKA (reference sequence). Trimming removed 0 bases from V and 6 bases from J; junction bases left unmatched: 14. This CDR3 is 18 amino acids long. The CDR3 DNA sequence: TGCAGTGCTAGAGATATTAAGGTAGCGGGAGGGCGTCAGGATACGCAGTATTTT. As protein: CSARDIKVAGGRQDTQYF.

J is TRBJ2-7 and V is TRBV5-1, with D tentatively TRBD1 (6 bases). CDR3 size: 15 residues. V dropped 4 bases and J dropped 3 bases, with 17 bases sitting between them. Germline V gives CDR1 SGHRS, CDR2 YFSETQ. The CDR3 protein is CASSPGRQDIYEQYF. The CDR3 nucleotides are TGCGCCAGCAGCCCCGGTAGACAGGATATCTACGAGCAGTACTTC.

V is TRBV6-6 and J is TRBJ2-7, with TRBD1 matching over 8 bases. CDR3 length: 13 amino acids. V was pared by 6 bases and J by 5 bases, with 6 bases of the junction left unmatched. CDR1 is MNHNY and CDR2 is SVGAGI in the germline V gene (reference sequence). The CDR3 region is CASRTQGEDEQYF. The CDR3 nucleotides read TGTGCCAGCAGAACACAGGGGGAGGACGAGCAGTACTTC.

This chain uses TRBV30 with TRBJ2-7, with a weak D call TRBD1 (6 bases). V was clipped by 0 bases and J by 6 bases, with 12 bases between them. Germline CDR1 reads GTSNPN; CDR2 reads SVGIG (reference sequence). The CDR3 is 13 residues long. CDR3: CAWSVTGYGEQYF. Written as DNA, the CDR3 is TGTGCCTGGAGTGTAACAGGGTATGGCGAGCAGTACTTC.

V is TRBV6-6 and J is TRBJ2-7; D call uncertain. Trimming removed 4 bases at V and 0 bases at J, with 13 bases between. CDR3 size: 15 residues. CDR1 is MNHNY and CDR2 is SVGAGI in the germline V gene (reference sequence). CDR3 in amino acids: CASSSGPRSSYEQYF. CDR3 bases: TGTGCCAGCAGTTCAGGACCGAGGAGCTCCTACGAGCAGTACTTC.

The chain carries TRBV28 and TRBJ1-1; D not certain. Germline values: CDR1 MDHEN, CDR2 SYDVKM. The CDR3 totals 15 residues. With 6 bases removed from V and 1 base from J, the gap between germline ends came to 15 bases. The CDR3 DNA follows: TGTGCCAGCAGGTTAGGGCTACATTCGAACACTGAAGCTTTCTTT. It codes for CASRLGLHSNTEAFF.

J is TRBJ1-1 and V is TRBV7-9, with D perhaps matching TRBD1 (5 bases). Trimming removed 6 bases from V and 5 bases from J, with 13 bases in between. Germline CDR1 is SEHNR and CDR2 is FQNEAQ (reference sequence). CDR3 length: 13 residues. The CDR3 DNA reads as TGTGCCAGCAGGTCGCTCGGGGGGACTGAAGCTTTCTTT. Encoded protein: CASRSLGGTEAFF.

This chain connects TRBV25-1 to TRBJ2-1; no clear D gene. There are 16 residues in the CDR3. The germline gives CDR1 MGHDK, CDR2 SYGVNS. V was cut by 0 bases and J by 2 bases, with 11 bases left in between. CDR3 sequence (DNA): TGTGCCAGCAGTGAATATATGGGCGGTACCTACAATGAGCAGTTCTTC. Residues: CASSEYMGGTYNEQFF.

The V call is TRBV12-3 or TRBV12-4, the J call TRBJ1-1; D is possibly TRBD1 (5 bases). This CDR3 has 15 residues. Trimming removed 3 bases at V and 7 bases at J, with 18 bases between. The CDR3 sequence: CASSFLGRANNEAFF. In nucleotides, the CDR3 is TGTGCCAGCAGTTTTTTAGGCAGGGCGAATAATGAAGCTTTCTTT.

This chain connects TRBV7-3 to TRBJ2-1; tentative D call: TRBD2 (6 bases). Germline CDR1 SGHTA, CDR2 FQGTGA. The V and J ends lost 0 bases and 4 bases respectively, with 10 bases between them. There are 15 residues in the CDR3. CDR3 loop: CASSLTRGLYNEQFF. The CDR3 nucleotides are TGTGCCAGCAGCTTAACACGGGGGTTATACAATGAGCAGTTCTTC.

This clonotype has ten or more counts. The chain is built from TRBV29-1 and TRBJ2-7; TRBD2 agrees at 10 bases. The V and J ends lost 6 bases and 2 bases, in that order; junction bases with no gene match: 7. The CDR3 is 14 residues long. The germline CDR1 and CDR2 sequences are SQVTM and ANQGSEA. CDR3 loop: CSVAGLAATYEQYF. The CDR3 region has the DNA TGCAGCGTCGCAGGACTAGCGGCAACCTACGAGCAGTACTTC.

In its sample, this clonotype was seen many times. The genes are TRBV5-1 and TRBJ1-4, with 7 bases that match TRBD1. The CDR3 sequence is 14 residues long. V shed 7 bases and J 4 bases; nucleotides not matched to a gene: 7. Germline loops: CDR1 SGHRS, CDR2 YFSETQ. CDR3 protein: CASRRGTDNEKLFF. The CDR3 nucleotides read TGCGCCAGCCGCCGAGGGACAGATAATGAAAAACTGTTTTTT.

This chain uses TRBV7-9 with TRBJ2-5, with D tentatively TRBD1 (5 bases). CDR1 and CDR2 from the germline V gene are SEHNR and FQNEAQ (reference sequence). Deletions cut 6 bases from V and 1 base from J, with 9 bases between. The CDR3 covers 13 residues. CDR3 DNA: TGTGCCAGCAGGATAGACAGCCAAGAGACCCAGTACTTC. Its translation is CASRIDSQETQYF.

This clonotype showed up many times. The chain recombines TRBV12-3 or TRBV12-4 with TRBJ2-3; 7 bases are shared with TRBD2. The CDR3 runs 13 residues. The V and J ends lost 8 bases and 5 bases, in that order; junction bases with no gene match: 7. CDR3 residues: CASGEGLGDTQYF. CDR3 DNA: TGTGCCAGCGGGGAGGGGTTGGGAGATACGCAGTATTTT.

This clonotype was observed at least ten times. The rearrangement uses TRBV7-6 and TRBJ2-1; D gene uncertain. Looked up from germline, CDR1 is SGHVS and CDR2 is FNYEAQ. CDR3 length: 13 residues. The V end lost 5 bases, the J end lost 9 bases, and 14 bases lay between the germline ends. The CDR3 nucleotides are TGTGCCAGCAGCCGTCAGGATGTGAGTGAGCAGTTCTTC. Translation: CASSRQDVSEQFF.